This T cell receptor (beta chain) was identified during a study of blood T cells in healthy people across ages. The junction had 8 bases not matched to a gene; V was cut back by 2 bases and J by 4 bases. This CDR3 is built from 16 residues. Germline CDR1 is SGHDT and CDR2 is YYEEEE. Notes on the study in general: Conclusively comparing naive with antigen-experienced cells was impossible with unsorted PBMCs. There was no known CMV status for donors, so expanded clonotype changes were possibly confounded.

A second PCR, run for 7 to 11 cycles, used a sample-barcoded 5' primer plus a J-beta primer mix. One entry per CDR3 protein results from TCRdb running MiXCR on the 5' RACE reads. The sample consists of more than 650,000 distinct CDR3 sequences, approximately 24% of them appearing once. This clonotype was observed a few times. Its specificity is not known. A further study also used this sample, focusing on T cells of mothers and their children.

This rearrangement joins TRBV5-6 to TRBJ1-5; 8 bases are shared with TRBD1. The receptor comes from a boy between 10 and 17 years old in good health. The sample taken for sequencing was blood. The chain's CDR3 is CASSFGTGRPNQPQHF. CDR3 sequence (DNA): TGTGCCAGCAGCTTTGGGACAGGTCGCCCAAATCAGCCCCAGCATTTT.